Described below is a single T cell receptor beta chain sequence and its context. The table lists this clonotype with many counts. Its antigen is not yet known. No clone much larger than this one lies a single base away; base qualities are absent. The TCR beta CDR3 regions were amplified from RNA transcripts. For the first round of RT-PCR on the TCR CDR3, the HTBI primer set was used together with the Qiagen OneStep RT-PCR kit. Libraries were constructed in a second round of multiplex PCR, after which size selection and purification were carried out. Sequencing of the libraries was done on an Illumina HiSeq2000 using paired-end 100 bp reads. Turning to the authors' computational methods: SOAPnuke was used to process the raw data, with reads discarded if the reads contained adapters or uncalled bases, had a mean Phred below 15, or lacked an exact constant-primer or identifier match. COPE v1.2.5 was used to merge high-quality paired reads, and clonotypes were defined as unique nucleotide sequences. MiTCR v1.1 was used to align the clonotypes against IMGT TRBV, TRBD and TRBJ reference segments. Only V-J combinations with frequency above 0.0001, covering 99% to 99.2% of repertoires, were analysed. A TCS score was defined as the ratio between F50 (clonal expansion) and ExV (chaos), using BLOSUM62-based TCRdist between CDR3 peptides within each V-J. Welch's t-statistics and random forest reduced 450 to 600 V-J features to 13, which were used in a naive Bayes classifier (R e1071). Through fastp at Q25 and MiXCR, TCRdb rebuilt clones from the public reads, retaining in-frame beta chains. A single entry per CDR3 protein holds the most common genes and DNA from its merged rows. The V and J calls and clone size come from TCRdb's table, not from the authors' own analysis. In this sample the table shows roughly 700,000 distinct CDR3 sequences, 12% to 15% of which occur a single time. Of the sample, more than 8.5% is held by the ten largest clones.

This entry is derived from a study of T cells in Graves' hyperthyroidism and ophthalmopathy (dated by TCRdb to 2018 to 2020). Notes on the research overall: Peripheral blood samples were taken at the time of initial diagnosis, prior to any treatment. Following sampling, methimazole starting at 30 mg daily was given to hyperthyroidism patients, and high-dose intravenous methylprednisolone was given to ophthalmopathy patients. According to the paper, TCR Vbeta CDR3 sequencing was carried out on approximately 140 peripheral blood samples, which came from 40 to 45 ophthalmopathy, around 75 hyperthyroidism and roughly 17 progressor patients. In several Graves' hyperthyroidism patients, the study also compared T-cell repertoires from thyroid tissue with T-cell repertoires from blood. An independent validation cohort of fewer than 20 hyperthyroidism patients and 17 patients who later progressed to ophthalmopathy tested prospective prediction of ophthalmopathy. To identify distinguishing TCR V-J signatures, a discovery cohort of about 95 patients was used, comprising 43 with Graves' ophthalmopathy and some 60 with stable Graves' hyperthyroidism. For training and testing, the roughly 97 patients in the discovery cohort were randomly divided in a 7:3 ratio.

Broad study findings and their caveats: No statistical method was used to set the sample size in advance, and investigators knew the group allocation. Most expanded thyroid clonotypes (frequency above 0.001) were also found in blood, which suggests that blood repertoires may mirror thyroid immune responses. Ophthalmopathy was separated from stable hyperthyroidism by a 13 V-J signature model, with around 90% sensitivity and roughly 81% specificity obtained in cross-validation and 80%/75% obtained in testing. In validation, the model predicted progression to ophthalmopathy a median of 6.5 months before onset, with 65% to 71% sensitivity and nearly 75% specificity.

Stable Graves' hyperthyroidism was defined as no progression to ophthalmopathy during 18 months of follow-up. Hyperthyroidism patients were aged 18 to 65 years and newly diagnosed, with disease duration of less than 2 months. The study excluded patients with uncontrolled infections, other autoimmune diseases, pregnancy or lactation. Diagnoses were established on the basis of clinical symptoms, serum thyroxine and TRAb, thyroid ultrasound, and orbital computed tomography. PBMCs were isolated from 10 ml of fresh peripheral blood by Ficoll-Paque density gradient centrifugation. Total RNA was extracted with Trizol reagent, and quality was checked on an Agilent 2100 Bioanalyzer. From a lookup of the germline V gene, CDR1 and CDR2 are SGHRS and YFSETQ. V loses 0 bases, J loses 7 bases, and the germline ends lie 11 bases apart. The CDR3, from cysteine to phenylalanine, totals 14 residues. The retained sequence is limited to the CDR3, 42 bases, with the frame set at the first base.

The chain uses TRBV5-1 and TRBJ2-1, with the D gene uncertain. The sample was blood. The receptor was isolated from a woman younger than 35 with Graves' hyperthyroidism. The base sequence is TGCGCCAGCAGCTTGGGTCAAGGGCGGAATGAGCAGTTCTTC. Its translation reads: CASSLGQGRNEQFF.